This paragraph reports one T cell receptor beta chain. No antigen is known for it. This record belongs to a study of OX40 agonist ivuxolimab in advanced cancers. The wider study: The dose-escalation group included hepatocellular carcinoma, melanoma, renal cell carcinoma and head and neck cancer. Of the patients, three showed partial responses, one with hepatocellular carcinoma and two with cutaneous melanoma. The study, taken as a whole, reports: Among expanded peripheral T cells, antigen specificity went undetermined. Among the lowest levels of clonal expansion were found in partial responders at 0.1-3.0 mg/kg.

Germline-derived CDR1 and CDR2 are SGHTA and FQGNSA. With 5 bases clipped from V and 4 bases from J, the junction kept 7 bases outside the gene matches. CDR3 length: 14 residues. The protocol was immunoSEQ multiplex PCR, while the TCRdb copy is restricted to in-frame clones and leaves out a portion. The table has about 150,000 clones, approximately 94% seen once; the top ten hold around 0.28%. The sample consisted of CD4+ or CD8+ T cells sorted from blood, taken in a trial of the OX40 agonist ivuxolimab. J is TRBJ1-1 and V is TRBV7-2; TRBD1 matches 7 bases. The sequence was obtained from an adult with an advanced solid tumor such as melanoma, head and neck, liver or kidney cancer. This chain's CDR3 is CASSPQGGGTEAFF. DNA for the CDR3: TGTGCCAGCAGCCCCCAGGGGGGGGGCACTGAAGCTTTCTTT. Together with reference TRBV7-2 and TRBJ1-1, the CDR3 gives the full variable domain: GAGVSQSPSNKVTEKGKDVELRCDPISGHTALYWYRQSLGQGLEFLIYFQGNSAPDKSGLPSDRFSAERTGGSVSTLTIQRTQQEDSAVYLCASSPQGGGTEAFFGQGTRLTVV.